The 7 T cell receptor beta chains below come from one sample, sequenced in a study of blood T cell repertoires in COVID-19. Libraries were prepared by immunoSEQ multiplex PCR; TCRdb keeps only in-frame clonotypes and omits some of them. The table lists 150,000 or so clones, approximately 82% of them singletons. The sample comprised peripheral blood. The receptors shown here come from a man between 65 and 85 years old who had recovered from COVID-19.

The chain couples TRBV10-2 to TRBJ2-5; 15 nucleotides agree with TRBD2. J lost 5 bases, V lost 6 bases, and 4 bases had no gene match. The CDR3 consists of 15 residues. Per germline, CDR1 WSHSY and CDR2 SAAADI. CDR3: CASRGLAGGPETQYF. CDR3 sequence (DNA): TGCGCCAGCAGAGGACTAGCGGGAGGGCCGGAGACCCAGTACTTC.

The rearrangement uses TRBV2 and TRBJ1-4; D unclear. The V end was cut by 5 bases, the J end by 8 bases, with 9 bases between. From germline, CDR1 is SNHLY and CDR2 FYNNEI. The CDR3 loop spans 12 amino acids. DNA for the CDR3: TGTGCCAGCAGTCAGGCGTCAGAAAAACTGTTTTTT. It specifies CASSQASEKLFF.

The chain has TRBV6-2 or TRBV6-3 and TRBJ2-1; D possibly corresponds to TRBD2 (6 bases). The CDR3 loop spans 15 amino acids. Trimming took off 0 bases at V and 1 base at J, with 7 bases between the two ends. Germline V gene data show CDR1 as MNHEY and CDR2 as SVGEGT. CDR3 sequence reads: CASSYSGGSYNEQFF. CDR3 DNA sequence: TGTGCCAGCAGTTACTCCGGGGGTTCCTACAATGAGCAGTTCTTC.

The V call is TRBV7-2, the J call TRBJ1-2; D perhaps matches TRBD1 (5 bases). The CDR3 is 15 residues long. CDR1 and CDR2 (germline): SGHTA, FQGNSA. Trimming shortened V by 3 bases and J by 1 base, and 12 bases separated the two germline ends. CDR3 residues: CASSLQGANNYGYTF. CDR3 DNA: TGTGCCAGCAGCTTGCAGGGCGCGAATAACTATGGCTACACCTTC. Filled out from reference TRBV7-2 and TRBJ1-2, the complete variable domain reads GAGVSQSPSNKVTEKGKDVELRCDPISGHTALYWYRQSLGQGLEFLIYFQGNSAPDKSGLPSDRFSAERTGGSVSTLTIQRTQQEDSAVYLCASSLQGANNYGYTFGSGTRLTVV.

The chain combines TRBV29-1 with TRBJ2-4, with D uncertain. Germline V gene data show CDR1 as SQVTM and CDR2 as ANQGSEA. V lost 8 bases and J lost 3, with 14 bases in between. The CDR3 has 13 residues. The CDR3 region is CSYQEPLKNIQYF. CDR3 sequence (DNA): TGCAGCTATCAGGAACCTCTCAAAAACATTCAGTACTTC.

This clone was found a few times. The chain combines TRBV15 with TRBJ2-3; 8 nucleotides agree with TRBD1. V lost 4 bases, J lost 0 bases, and 9 bases stayed unmatched. The germline V gene encodes CDR1 LNHNV and CDR2 YYDKDF (reference sequence). The length of the CDR3 is 17 residues. This chain's CDR3 is CATSISIQGVSTDTQYF. CDR3 coding DNA: TGTGCCACCAGCATCAGTATACAGGGGGTCAGCACAGATACGCAGTATTTT.

V gene TRBV5-1 combines with J gene TRBJ2-7; tentatively, D is TRBD2 (5 bases). V lost 0 bases to trimming and J lost 3 bases, with 10 bases between them. CDR3 length: 14 residues. Germline CDR1 reads SGHRS; CDR2 reads YFSETQ. The CDR3 DNA reads as TGCGCCAGCAGCTTGGTAGAGGGAGTCTACGAGCAGTACTTC. This encodes CASSLVEGVYEQYF.